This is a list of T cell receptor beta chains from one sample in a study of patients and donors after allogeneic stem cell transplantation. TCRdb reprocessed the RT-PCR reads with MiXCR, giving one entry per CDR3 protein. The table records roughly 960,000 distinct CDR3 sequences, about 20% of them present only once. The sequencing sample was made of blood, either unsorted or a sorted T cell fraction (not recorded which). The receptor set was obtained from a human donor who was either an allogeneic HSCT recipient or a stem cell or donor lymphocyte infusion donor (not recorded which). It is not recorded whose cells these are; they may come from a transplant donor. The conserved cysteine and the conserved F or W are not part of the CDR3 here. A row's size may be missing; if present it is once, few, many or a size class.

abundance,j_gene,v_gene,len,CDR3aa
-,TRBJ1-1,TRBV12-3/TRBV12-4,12,ASSSAAGGNRAF
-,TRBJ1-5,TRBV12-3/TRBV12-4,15,ASSSARGRGLNQPQH
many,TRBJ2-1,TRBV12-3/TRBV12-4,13,ASSLTAGVRNEQF
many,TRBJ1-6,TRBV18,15,ASSPQPASSYNSPLH
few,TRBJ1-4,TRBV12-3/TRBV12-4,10,ASSFRQGLLF
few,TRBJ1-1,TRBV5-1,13,ASSLDPGRGTEAF
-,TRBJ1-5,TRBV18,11,ASSTTGLQPQH
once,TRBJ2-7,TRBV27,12,ASSLLDSGREQY
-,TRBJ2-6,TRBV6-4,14,ASSPNGGTGANVLT
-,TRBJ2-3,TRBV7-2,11,ASTGTNTDTQY
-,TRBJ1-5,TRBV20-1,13,SARVPTGRNQPQH
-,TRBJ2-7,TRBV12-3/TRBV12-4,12,ASSLGGSSYGQY